This T cell receptor (beta chain) was sequenced for a study of blood T cells in healthy people across ages. About the study: In model experiments, template switching was able to capture about one barcoded beta molecule for every two T cells that were present.

With a J-beta primer mix and a sample-barcoded 5' primer, a second PCR ran about 7 to 12 cycles. TCRdb reprocessed the 5' RACE reads with MiXCR, giving one entry per CDR3 protein. The profile shows 1.5 million to 2 million distinct CDR3 sequences, 28% of them singletons. As concerns this clonotype: Its antigen is as yet unknown.

Study-wide points: As age increased, TCR beta diversity per million T cells fell in a roughly linear fashion.

The material sequenced was blood. The TCR was taken from a woman aged 30 to 39 in good health.

CDR3 nucleotides: TGCAGCACCACAGGACCTGAAATCTCCTACGAGCAGTACTTC. Residues: CSTTGPEISYEQYF. The V gene is TRBV29-1, the J gene TRBJ2-7; D might be TRBD1 (5 bases). The germline V gene has CDR1 SQVTM and CDR2 ANQGSEA. V lost 8 bases to trimming and J lost 0 bases, with 17 bases between them. This CDR3 spans 14 amino acids.